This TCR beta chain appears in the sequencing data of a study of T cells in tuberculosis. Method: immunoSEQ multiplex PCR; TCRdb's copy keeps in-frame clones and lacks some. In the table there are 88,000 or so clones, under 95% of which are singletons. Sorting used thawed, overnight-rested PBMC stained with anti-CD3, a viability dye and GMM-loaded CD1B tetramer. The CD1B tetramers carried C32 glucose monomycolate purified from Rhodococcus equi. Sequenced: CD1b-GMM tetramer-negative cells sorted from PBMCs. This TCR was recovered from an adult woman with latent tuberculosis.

As DNA, the CDR3 is TGTGCCAGCAGTTTAGTCCCCCCACAGGGGCACGGCTACACCTTC. Its protein is CASSLVPPQGHGYTF. The V call is TRBV27, the J call TRBJ1-2; 7 bases match TRBD1. With V trimmed by 2 bases and J by 8 bases, 11 bases remained unmatched. The CDR3 spans 15 residues. The V gene's germline CDR1 is MNHEY and CDR2 SMNVEV (reference sequence).